This TCR beta chain originates from a study of blood T cells in healthy people across ages. For this clonotype: What it recognizes is unknown.

This CDR3 is built from 13 residues. CDR1 is DFQATT, CDR2 SNEGSKA, per germline (reference sequence). Regarding the study as a whole: Nothing was known about donor CMV status, and this possibly confounded expanded clonotype changes.

It was with a sample-barcoded 5' primer and a J-beta primer mix that a second PCR of roughly 7 to 12 cycles was run. TCRdb analysed the 5' RACE reads with MiXCR anew, one entry per CDR3 protein. The sample contains 1.5 million to 2 million distinct CDR3 sequences, roughly 50% of which appear only once. The chain carries TRBV20-1 and TRBJ2-3; TRBD2 might be the D (7 bases). The clonotype was recovered from a middle-aged woman in good health. Sequencing was performed on blood. The CDR3 protein is CSTGGASGDTQYF. The CDR3 DNA reads TGCAGCACGGGGGGCGCGTCGGGAGATACGCAGTATTTT.